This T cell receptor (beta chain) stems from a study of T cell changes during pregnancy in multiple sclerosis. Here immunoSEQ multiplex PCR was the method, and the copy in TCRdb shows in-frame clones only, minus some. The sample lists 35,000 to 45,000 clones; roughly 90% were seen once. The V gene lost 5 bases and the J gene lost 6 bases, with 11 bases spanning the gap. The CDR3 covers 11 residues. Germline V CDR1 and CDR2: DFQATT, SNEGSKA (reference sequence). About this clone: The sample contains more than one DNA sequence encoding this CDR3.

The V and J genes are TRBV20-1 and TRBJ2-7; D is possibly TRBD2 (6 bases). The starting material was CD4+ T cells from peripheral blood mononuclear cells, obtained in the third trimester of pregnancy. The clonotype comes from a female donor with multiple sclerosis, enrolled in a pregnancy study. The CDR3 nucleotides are TGCAGTGCTCATCAGGGAGGCGAGCAGTACTTC. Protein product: CSAHQGGEQYF.